This TCR beta chain was identified in a study of blood T cell repertoires in COVID-19. Study context: Samples of COVID-19 (acute and convalescent) were obtained from the United States, Italy and Spain. Sources were T cells, B-cell-depleted T cells, or PBMCs; the material itself was cDNA or gDNA.

As processed by the authors: The authors estimated nucleated cell counts from reference gene primer amplification. Profiled with immunoSEQ multiplex PCR; TCRdb holds only in-frame clones, not every one. The V and J calls and clone size were taken over from that table, and D and trimming were inferred from the DNA. The sample records about 200,000 clones, 80% being singletons. This CDR3 is 16 amino acids long. The V end lost 3 bases, the J end lost 2 bases, and 15 bases lay between the germline ends. CDR1 is KGHDR, CDR2 SFDVKD, per germline. The material sequenced was peripheral blood. The genes are TRBV24-1 and TRBJ2-5; a weak D match, TRBD1 (8 bases). This TCR derives from a woman between 70 and 85 years old with acute or convalescent COVID-19. Here the CDR3 reads CATSDPGQGGQETQYF. CDR3 in DNA: TGTGCCACCAGTGATCCCGGACAGGGAGGGCAAGAGACCCAGTACTTC.